The 5 T cell receptor delta chains reported below all come from one sample, sequenced in a study of gamma-delta T cells after stem cell transplantation. TCRdb called clones from the RT-PCR reads again using CATT. The table has about 1,300 delta-chain clones, more than 3% seen once. The sequenced sample was gamma-delta T cells. The receptors derive from a human donor. It is not recorded whose cells these are; they may come from a transplant donor.

Notes on this clone: This sequence may be a read error, since a much larger clone differs from it by one base. V gene TRDV2 combines with J gene TRDJ3; 7 bases agree with TRDD3. The V segment lost 5 bases and the J segment 0 bases; nucleotides outside the gene matches: 24. Germline loops: CDR1 GEAIGNYY, CDR2 EKD. This CDR3 contains 23 residues. The CDR3 nucleotides are TGTGCCTGTGGCTCCCCAGGTAGTGGGGGACTACGCAAATACTCCTGGGACACCCGACAGATGTTTTTC. It encodes CACGSPGSGGLRKYSWDTRQMFF.

This clone is termed medium-sized. The genes are TRDV2 and TRDJ1, with TRDD3 matching over 9 bases. Germline CDR1 GEAIGNYY, CDR2 EKD. The CDR3 has 18 residues. The V gene end was trimmed by 3 bases and the J gene end by 4 bases; junction bases not matched to a gene: 17. In nucleotides, the CDR3 is TGTGCCTGTGACTCAATGTTATCGAGGGGGATACAGGTCGATAAACTCATCTTT. Its translation is CACDSMLSRGIQVDKLIF.

Notes on this clone: Since a far larger clone is one base different, this is likely a read error. At the DNA level, this CDR3 is encoded by other sequences in the same sample as well. CDR3 sequence reads: CACDTGGWGPTDKLIF. CDR3 bases: TGCGCCTGTGACACCGGAGGCTGGGGGCCTACCGATAAACTCATCTTT. V usage is TRDV2 and J usage is TRDJ1; 7 bases map to TRDD3. There are 16 residues in the CDR3. The germline CDR1 and CDR2 sequences are GEAIGNYY and EKD.

As to this clone: The likely explanation is a read error, given a far larger clone one base away. At the DNA level, this CDR3 is encoded by other sequences in the same sample as well. The J gene is TRDJ1, the V gene TRDV2, with a weak D call TRDD3 (6 bases). Germline CDR1 reads GEAIGNYY; CDR2 reads EKD. CDR3 length: 17 residues. The CDR3 DNA follows: TGCGCCTGTGACACCGTACGTTGTGGGGATCACACCGATAAACTCATCTTT. Translating it yields CACDTVRCGDHTDKLIF.

A remark on this clone: Given a much more abundant clone one base away, this may be a read error. The DNA is omitted, as the CDR3 cannot be located on it reliably, and the CDR3 follows TCRdb's listing. This CDR3 is CACVTFLRYWGIGTYTDKPIF. V is TRDV2 and J is TRDJ1; the D call TRDD3 from the table was never checked on the DNA. With termini counted, the CDR3 has 21 amino acids. Germline values: CDR1 GEAIGNYY, CDR2 EKD.